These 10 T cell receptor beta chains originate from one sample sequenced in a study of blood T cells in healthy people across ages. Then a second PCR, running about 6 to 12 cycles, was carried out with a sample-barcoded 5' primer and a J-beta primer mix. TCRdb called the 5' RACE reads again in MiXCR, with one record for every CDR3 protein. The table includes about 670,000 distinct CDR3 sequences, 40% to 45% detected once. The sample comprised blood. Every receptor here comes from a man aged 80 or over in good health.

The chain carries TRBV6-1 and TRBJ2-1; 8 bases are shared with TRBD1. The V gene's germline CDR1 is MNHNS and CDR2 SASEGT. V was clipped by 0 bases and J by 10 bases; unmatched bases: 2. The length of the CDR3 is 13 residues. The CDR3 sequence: CASSEAGDREQFF. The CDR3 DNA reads TGTGCCAGCAGTGAAGCTGGGGACAGGGAGCAGTTCTTC.

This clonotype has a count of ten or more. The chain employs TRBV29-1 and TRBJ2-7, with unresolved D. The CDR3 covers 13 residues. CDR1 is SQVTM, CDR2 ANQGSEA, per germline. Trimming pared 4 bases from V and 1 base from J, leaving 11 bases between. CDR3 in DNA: TGCAGCGTTGGGGTCTGGCCTTCCTACGAGCAGTACTTC. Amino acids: CSVGVWPSYEQYF.

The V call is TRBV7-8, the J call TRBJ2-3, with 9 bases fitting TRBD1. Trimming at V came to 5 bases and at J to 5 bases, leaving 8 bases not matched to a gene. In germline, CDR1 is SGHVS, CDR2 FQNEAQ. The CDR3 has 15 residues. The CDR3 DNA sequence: TGTGCCAGCAGCGTACAGGGGGCGCTTGGAGATACGCAGTATTTT. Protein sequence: CASSVQGALGDTQYF. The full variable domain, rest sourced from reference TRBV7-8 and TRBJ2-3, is GAGVSQSPRYKVAKRGQDVALRCDPISGHVSLFWYQQALGQGPEFLTYFQNEAQLDKSGLPSDRFFAERPEGSVSTLKIQRTQQEDSAVYLCASSVQGALGDTQYFGPGTRLTVL.

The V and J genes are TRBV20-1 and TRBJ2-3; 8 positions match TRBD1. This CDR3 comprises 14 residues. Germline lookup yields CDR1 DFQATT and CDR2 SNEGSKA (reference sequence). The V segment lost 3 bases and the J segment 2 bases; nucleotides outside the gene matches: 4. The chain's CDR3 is CSARPTGDTDTQYF. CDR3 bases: TGCAGTGCTAGGCCGACAGGGGACACAGATACGCAGTATTTT.

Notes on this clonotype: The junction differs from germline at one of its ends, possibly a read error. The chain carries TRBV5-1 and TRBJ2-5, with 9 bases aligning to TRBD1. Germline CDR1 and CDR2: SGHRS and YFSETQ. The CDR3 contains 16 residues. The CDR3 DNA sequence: TGCGCCAGCAGCGCAGGGACAGGGTGGGCGGAAGAGACCCAGAACTTC. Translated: CASSAGTGWAEETQNF.

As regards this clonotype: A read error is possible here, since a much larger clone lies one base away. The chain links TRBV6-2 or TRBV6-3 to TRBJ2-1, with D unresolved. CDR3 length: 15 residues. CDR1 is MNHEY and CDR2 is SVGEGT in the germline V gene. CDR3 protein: CASSYVIKGYNGQFF. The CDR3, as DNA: TGTGCCAGCAGTTACGTCATAAAGGGTTACAATGGGCAGTTCTTC.

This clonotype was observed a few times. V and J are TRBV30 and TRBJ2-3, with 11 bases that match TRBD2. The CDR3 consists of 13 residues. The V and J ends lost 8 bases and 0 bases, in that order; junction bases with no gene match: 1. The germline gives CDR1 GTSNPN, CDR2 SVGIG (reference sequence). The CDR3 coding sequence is TGTGCCGGGACTAGCGGAAGCACAGATACGCAGTATTTT. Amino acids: CAGTSGSTDTQYF.

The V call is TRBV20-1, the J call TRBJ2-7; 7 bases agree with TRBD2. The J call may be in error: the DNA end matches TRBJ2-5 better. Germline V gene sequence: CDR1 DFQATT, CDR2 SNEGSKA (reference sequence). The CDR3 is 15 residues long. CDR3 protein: CSATYGRAGTQTQYF. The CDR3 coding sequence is TGCAGTGCTACGTACGGACGAGCGGGAACACAGACCCAGTACTTC.

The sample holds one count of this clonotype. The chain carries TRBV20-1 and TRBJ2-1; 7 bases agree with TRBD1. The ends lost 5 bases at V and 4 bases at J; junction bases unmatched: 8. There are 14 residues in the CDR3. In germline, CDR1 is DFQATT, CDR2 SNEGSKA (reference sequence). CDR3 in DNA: TGCAGTGCTCCAGTAACGGGACAGTACAATGAGCAGTTCTTC. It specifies CSAPVTGQYNEQFF.

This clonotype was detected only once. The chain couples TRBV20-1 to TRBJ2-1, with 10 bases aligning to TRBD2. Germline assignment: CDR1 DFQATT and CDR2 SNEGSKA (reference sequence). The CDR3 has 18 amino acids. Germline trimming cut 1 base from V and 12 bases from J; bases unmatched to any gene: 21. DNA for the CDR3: TGCAGTGCTAGAGTAGGGAAGGGAACGCGGACTAGCGGCTATGTGCAGTTCTTC. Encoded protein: CSARVGKGTRTSGYVQFF.